This is a list of T cell receptor beta chains from one sample in a study of blood T cell repertoires in COVID-19. Profiling relied on immunoSEQ multiplex PCR, and the TCRdb table lists in-frame clones only, not all of them. The table has roughly 110,000 clones, about four fifths seen once. Sequencing was done on a sample of peripheral blood. The receptors here all came from a woman in her thirties or forties with acute or convalescent COVID-19. The CDR3 runs from the conserved cysteine through the conserved F or W. A D gene is named only where the DNA matches it firmly. Rows may omit the clone size; those that give it use once, few, many or a size class.

>TRBV30|.|TRBJ1-1|.
CAWSRGGNTEAFF
TGTGCCTGGAGTAGGGGCGGAAACACTGAAGCTTTCTTT
>TRBV7-3|TRBD1|TRBJ2-5|.
CASSLQGANQGTQYF
TGTGCCAGCAGTTTACAGGGGGCAAACCAAGGGACCCAGTACTTC
>TRBV7-8|TRBD1|TRBJ1-2|.
CASSLAGGTVGYTF
TGTGCCAGCAGCTTAGCTGGGGGGACAGTCGGCTACACCTTC
>TRBV6-6|.|TRBJ2-2|.
CASSQGHGPTGELFF
TGTGCCAGCAGTCAGGGACATGGACCCACCGGGGAGCTGTTTTTT
>TRBV27|TRBD1|TRBJ2-7|few
CASSLAGQGPYEQYF
TGTGCCAGCAGTTTGGCGGGACAGGGACCCTACGAGCAGTACTTC
>TRBV18|TRBD1|TRBJ1-4|.
CASSSIRGDDEKLFF
TGTGCCAGCTCATCAATCAGGGGGGATGATGAAAAACTGTTTTTT
>TRBV5-3|.|TRBJ1-1|.
CARSLDKYQATEAFF
TGTGCCAGAAGCTTGGATAAGTATCAGGCCACTGAAGCTTTCTTT
>TRBV11-1|TRBD1|TRBJ2-1|.
CASSSTRQGYNEQFF
TGTGCCAGCAGCTCCACCAGACAGGGCTACAATGAGCAGTTCTTC
>TRBV5-6|TRBD1|TRBJ1-1|few
CASSHQPYRGGTEAFF
TGTGCCAGCAGCCACCAACCTTACAGGGGAGGAACTGAAGCTTTCTTT
>TRBV7-6|TRBD1|TRBJ1-3|.
CASSSTGVGSGNTIYF
TGTGCCAGCAGCTCGACAGGGGTGGGGTCTGGAAACACCATATATTTT
>TRBV5-1|TRBD2|TRBJ2-3|.
CASSLLAGGTSSTDTQYF
TGCGCCAGCAGCTTGCTGGCGGGGGGGACCTCTAGCACAGATACGCAGTATTTT
>TRBV24-1|TRBD1|TRBJ2-2|few
CATSDRQGKGTGELFF
TGTGCCACCAGTGACCGACAGGGGAAGGGCACCGGGGAGCTGTTTTTT
>TRBV18|.|TRBJ1-6|.
CASSPSTGNNSPLHF
TGTGCCAGCTCACCCTCTACAGGGAATAATTCACCCCTCCACTTT
>TRBV6-5|.|TRBJ2-1|.
CASSRVVGQYNEQFF
TGTGCCAGCAGTCGAGTGGTCGGACAGTACAATGAGCAGTTCTTC
>TRBV18|TRBD1|TRBJ1-5|.
CASSPYGTGGYQPQHF
TGTGCCAGCTCACCATACGGGACAGGGGGCTATCAGCCCCAGCATTTT
>TRBV4-3|TRBD2|TRBJ2-2|.
CASSGRVLVGELFF
TGCGCCAGCAGCGGGAGGGTCCTGGTCGGGGAGCTGTTTTTT
>TRBV11-2|.|TRBJ1-2|.
CASSSPYGYTF
TGTGCCAGCAGCTCTCCCTATGGCTACACCTTC
>TRBV7-9|.|TRBJ1-2|.
CASSVLRDGYTF
TGTGCCAGCAGCGTCCTACGGGATGGCTACACCTTC
>TRBV7-8|.|TRBJ1-5|.
CASSLALNQPQHF
TGTGCCAGCAGCTTAGCTCTAAATCAGCCCCAGCATTTT
>TRBV9|.|TRBJ1-6|.
CASSVGTIRSLNSPLHF
TGTGCCAGCAGCGTTGGGACAATCCGTTCCTTAAATTCACCCCTCCACTTT
>TRBV24-1|TRBD1|TRBJ1-3|.
CATSGDPLTGSGNTIYF
TGTGCCACCTCCGGGGATCCCCTGACAGGGTCAGGAAACACCATATATTTT
>TRBV2|TRBD2|TRBJ2-3|.
CASSGGAGTQYF
TGTGCCAGCAGCGGGGGGGCCGGGACGCAGTATTTT
>TRBV19|.|TRBJ1-4|few
CASRPFDFGEKLFF
TGTGCCAGTCGACCTTTTGACTTTGGTGAAAAACTGTTTTTT
>TRBV28|TRBD1|TRBJ1-5|few
CASSPHGTGINQPQHF
TGTGCCAGCAGCCCTCACGGGACAGGAATCAATCAGCCCCAGCATTTT
>TRBV2|TRBD2|TRBJ2-7|.
CASSEDSGLAEYEQYF
TGTGCCAGCAGTGAGGACTCGGGACTAGCGGAGTACGAGCAGTACTTC
>TRBV5-5|.|TRBJ1-2|.
CASTQSGGYGYTF
TGTGCCAGCACCCAGTCCGGAGGCTATGGCTACACCTTC
>TRBV18|.|TRBJ1-5|few
CASSPTLGTRQPQHF
TGTGCCAGCTCACCTACCTTGGGGACACGTCAGCCCCAGCATTTT
>TRBV5-6|.|TRBJ1-5|once
CASSLAKGGQPQHF
TGTGCCAGCAGCTTAGCTAAGGGAGGCCAGCCCCAGCATTTT
>TRBV29-1|TRBD2|TRBJ2-1|.
CSVWTSSRNEQFF
TGCAGCGTGTGGACTAGTAGTCGCAATGAGCAGTTCTTC
>TRBV5-4|TRBD1|TRBJ1-2|.
CASSFGQGSFGYTF
TGTGCCAGCAGCTTTGGACAGGGTTCATTTGGCTACACCTTC
>TRBV30|.|TRBJ1-4|.
CAWRAGPEKLFF
TGTGCCTGGAGAGCAGGGCCTGAAAAACTGTTTTTT
>TRBV6-5|.|TRBJ1-6|.
CASSRQEGLNSPLHF
TGTGCCAGCAGCCGACAGGAAGGCCTAAATTCACCCCTCCACTTT
>TRBV19|TRBD1|TRBJ1-5|.
CASSMGQGRSNQPQHF
TGTGCCAGTAGTATGGGACAGGGTAGGAGCAATCAGCCCCAGCATTTT
>TRBV27|TRBD2|TRBJ2-1|once
CASSIQGRGGEEQFF
TGTGCCAGCAGCATCCAGGGGCGGGGGGGCGAGGAGCAGTTCTTC
>TRBV18|TRBD1|TRBJ1-1|.
CASSPRTGGENEAFF
TGTGCCAGCTCACCCCGAACAGGGGGCGAAAATGAAGCTTTCTTT
>TRBV6-1|.|TRBJ2-3|.
CASSEAALGGFGPQYF
TGTGCCAGCAGTGAAGCGGCCCTGGGCGGGTTTGGACCGCAGTATTTT
>TRBV4-1|TRBD1|TRBJ2-1|.
CASSQGARGQGTYNEQFF
TGCGCCAGCAGCCAAGGAGCTAGAGGACAGGGGACCTACAATGAGCAGTTCTTC
>TRBV6-2/TRBV6-3|TRBD1|TRBJ2-2|.
CASSRQGAAGELFF
TGTGCCAGCAGTAGACAGGGGGCAGCCGGGGAGCTGTTTTTT
>TRBV9|.|TRBJ2-2|once
CASSPRGGGNTGELFF
TGTGCCAGCAGCCCCCGTGGAGGAGGGAACACCGGGGAGCTGTTTTTT
>TRBV5-1|TRBD1|TRBJ1-5|few
CASSLTGGSNQPQHF
TGCGCCAGCAGTCTGACAGGGGGGAGCAATCAGCCCCAGCATTTT
>TRBV6-1|.|TRBJ1-6|.
CASSEDGGNNSPLHF
TGTGCCAGCAGTGAAGACGGGGGGAATAATTCACCCCTCCACTTT
>TRBV19|.|TRBJ1-2|.
CASSIDRVTNYGYTF
TGTGCCAGTAGTATAGATCGCGTCACCAACTATGGCTACACCTTC
>TRBV30|.|TRBJ1-6|.
CAWSDRVESPLHF
TGTGCCTGGAGTGACAGGGTTGAATCACCCCTCCACTTT
>TRBV18|.|TRBJ2-3|.
CASSPQTGKQTDTQYF
TGTGCCAGCTCACCACAAACGGGGAAACAGACAGATACGCAGTATTTT
>TRBV5-6|.|TRBJ2-7|.
CASSFRQGRGEQYF
TGTGCCAGCAGCTTCCGGCAGGGGCGAGGAGAGCAGTACTTC
>TRBV6-5|TRBD2|TRBJ2-3|.
CASKGLAIGTDTQYF
TGTGCCAGCAAGGGACTAGCGATCGGCACAGATACGCAGTATTTT
>TRBV30|.|TRBJ1-1|.
CAWTQKKGGGLGEAFF
TGTGCCTGGACCCAAAAGAAGGGTGGAGGGTTAGGTGAAGCTTTCTTT
>TRBV19|.|TRBJ1-6|few
CASTGTPGLQNSPLHF
TGTGCCAGTACAGGAACTCCCGGACTTCAAAATTCACCCCTCCACTTT
>TRBV2|.|TRBJ2-1|once
CASGGGGANNEQFF
TGTGCCAGCGGTGGAGGGGGGGCGAACAATGAGCAGTTCTTC
>TRBV27|.|TRBJ1-2|.
CASSYTGSNGYTF
TGTGCCAGCAGTTATACAGGGTCTAACGGCTACACCTTC